This T cell receptor beta chain was profiled in a study of shared clonotypes between healthy human individuals. For sorted subsets, approximately 200 ng DNA per replicate equaled approximately 32,000 T cell genomes. TCRdb's table, derived via immunoSEQ multiplex PCR, lists solely in-frame clones and lacks some. Of 450,000 to 700,000 clones in the sample, about 95% were seen once. Naive CD8 cells lacked CD45RO and underwent positive selection for CCR7, leaving out terminally differentiated effector memory CD45RA+ cells. Germline loops: CDR1 SNHLY, CDR2 FYNNEI. The CDR3 extends over 16 amino acids. Trimming pared 2 bases from V and 4 bases from J, leaving 15 bases between. This clone was seen only once.

This TCR derives from a woman aged 25 to 45 in good health. This chain joins TRBV2 and TRBJ1-5; D remains ambiguous. Sample: naive CD8+ T cells sorted from blood. The CDR3 sequence is CASSEFSLAENQPQHF. The CDR3 DNA follows: TGTGCCAGCAGTGAATTTTCGCTGGCCGAAAATCAGCCCCAGCATTTT. The full variable domain, rest sourced from reference TRBV2 and TRBJ1-5, is EPEVTQTPSHQVTQMGQEVILRCVPISNHLYFYWYRQILGQKVEFLVSFYNNEISEKSEIFDDQFSVERPDGSNFTLKIRSTKLEDSAMYFCASSEFSLAENQPQHFGDGTRLSIL.